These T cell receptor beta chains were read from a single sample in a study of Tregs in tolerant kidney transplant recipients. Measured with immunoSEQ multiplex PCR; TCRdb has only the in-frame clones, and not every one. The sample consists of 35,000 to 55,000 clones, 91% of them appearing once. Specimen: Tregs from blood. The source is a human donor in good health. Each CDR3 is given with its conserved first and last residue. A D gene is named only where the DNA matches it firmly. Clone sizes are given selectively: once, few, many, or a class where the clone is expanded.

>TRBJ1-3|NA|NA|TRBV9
CASSVDTSFSGNTIYF
TGTGCCAGCAGCGTAGACACAAGCTTCTCTGGAAACACCATATATTTT
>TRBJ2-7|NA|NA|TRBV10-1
CASGGAGVSYEQYF
TGCGCCAGTGGGGGGGCAGGAGTCTCCTACGAGCAGTACTTC
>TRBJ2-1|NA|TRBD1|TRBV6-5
CASSYSLQGALNEQFF
TGTGCCAGCAGTTACTCGTTGCAGGGGGCATTGAATGAGCAGTTCTTC
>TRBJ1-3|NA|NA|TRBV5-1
CASSLVGRISGNTIYF
TGCGCCAGCAGCTTGGTTGGCAGGATCTCTGGAAACACCATATATTTT
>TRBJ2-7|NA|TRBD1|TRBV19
CATRGTHFPVYEQYF
TGTGCCACCAGGGGGACGCACTTCCCTGTCTACGAGCAGTACTTC
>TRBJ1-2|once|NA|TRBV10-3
CAISYVQDGAYGYTF
TGTGCCATCAGCTATGTCCAGGACGGAGCATATGGCTACACCTTC
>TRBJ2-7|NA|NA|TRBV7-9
CASSFGLPSGYEQYF
TGTGCCAGCAGCTTCGGACTCCCTTCGGGGTACGAGCAGTACTTC
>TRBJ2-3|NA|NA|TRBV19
CASSPATAAPFTDTQYF
TGTGCCAGTAGTCCCGCCACAGCAGCCCCTTTCACAGATACGCAGTATTTT
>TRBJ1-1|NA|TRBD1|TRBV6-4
CASARRQGDTEAFF
TGTGCCAGCGCCCGAAGACAGGGCGACACTGAAGCTTTCTTT
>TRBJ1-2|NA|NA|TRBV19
CASSISASNYGYTF
TGTGCCAGTAGTATATCGGCATCCAACTATGGCTACACCTTC
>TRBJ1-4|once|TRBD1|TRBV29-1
CSVFRGTGTEKLFF
TGCAGCGTATTTCGAGGGACAGGGACAGAAAAACTGTTTTTT
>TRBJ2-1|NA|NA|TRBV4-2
CASSLSGVGEQFF
TGTGCCAGCAGCCTATCGGGAGTGGGTGAGCAGTTCTTC
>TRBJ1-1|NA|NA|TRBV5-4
CASRYLGNTEAFF
TGTGCCAGCCGCTATTTGGGGAACACTGAAGCTTTCTTT
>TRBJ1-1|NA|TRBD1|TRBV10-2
CASSEPLGQADATEAFF
TGCGCCAGCAGTGAGCCCTTGGGACAGGCAGACGCCACTGAAGCTTTCTTT
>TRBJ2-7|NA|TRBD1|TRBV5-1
CASRPTGVTYEQYF
TGCGCCAGCAGACCGACAGGGGTGACCTACGAGCAGTACTTC
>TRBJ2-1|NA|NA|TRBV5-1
CASSHRTVPGNEQFF
TGCGCCAGCAGCCATAGGACCGTCCCGGGGAATGAGCAGTTCTTC
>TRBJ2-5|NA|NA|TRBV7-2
CASSVETGRGTQYF
TGTGCCAGCAGCGTAGAGACAGGCAGAGGGACCCAGTACTTC
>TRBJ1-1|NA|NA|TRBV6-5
CASSFDGILRGAFF
TGTGCCAGCAGTTTCGACGGTATCCTCAGGGGAGCTTTCTTT
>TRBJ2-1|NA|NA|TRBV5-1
CASSGRTDYNEQFF
TGCGCCAGCAGCGGGAGGACTGACTACAATGAGCAGTTCTTC
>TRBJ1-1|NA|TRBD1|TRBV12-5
CASGLALRGNAFF
TGTGCTAGTGGTTTGGCCCTCAGGGGGAACGCTTTCTTT
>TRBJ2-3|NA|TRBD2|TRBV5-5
CASRTARGGRSMTDTQYF
TGTGCCAGCAGGACAGCGAGGGGCGGGAGGAGTATGACAGATACGCAGTATTTT
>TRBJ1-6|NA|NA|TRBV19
CASSIAGGAADNSPLHF
TGTGCCAGTAGTATAGCTGGGGGCGCGGCCGATAATTCACCCCTCCACTTT
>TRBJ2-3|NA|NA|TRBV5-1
CASSLVALSTDTQYF
TGCGCCAGCAGCTTGGTGGCCCTAAGCACAGATACGCAGTATTTT
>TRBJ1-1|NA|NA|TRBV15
CATSRASGQANTEAFF
TGTGCCACCAGCAGAGCCTCGGGGCAGGCGAACACTGAAGCTTTCTTT
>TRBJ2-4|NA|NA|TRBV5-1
CASSLEGWDIQYF
TGCGCCAGCAGCTTGGAGGGGTGGGACATCCAGTACTTC
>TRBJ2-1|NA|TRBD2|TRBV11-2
CASSFRTSGSYNEQFF
TGTGCCAGCAGCTTCCGGACTAGCGGGAGCTACAATGAGCAGTTCTTC
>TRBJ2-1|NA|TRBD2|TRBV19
CASTLTRRLAGTVYYNEQFF
TGTGCCAGTACCCTGACCAGGAGACTAGCAGGTACCGTTTACTACAATGAGCAGTTCTTC
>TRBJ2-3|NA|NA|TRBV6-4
CASRAHGADTQYF
TGTGCCAGCAGGGCCCACGGGGCAGATACGCAGTATTTT
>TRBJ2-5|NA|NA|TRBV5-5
CASSFRGGETQYF
TGTGCCAGCAGCTTCCGAGGAGGGGAGACCCAGTACTTC
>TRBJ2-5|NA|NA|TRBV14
CASSQDSGEGQETQYF
TGTGCCAGCAGCCAAGACTCGGGAGAGGGCCAAGAGACCCAGTACTTC
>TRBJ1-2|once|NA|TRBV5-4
CASSFVAVYGYTF
TGTGCCAGCAGCTTTGTGGCAGTCTATGGCTACACCTTC
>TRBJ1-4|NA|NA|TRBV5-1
CASSFAAVANEKLFF
TGCGCCAGCAGCTTTGCAGCAGTGGCTAATGAAAAACTGTTTTTT
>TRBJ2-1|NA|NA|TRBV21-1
CASTSRDRLDSYNEQFF
TGTGCCAGCACTTCCCGGGACAGGTTAGACTCCTACAATGAGCAGTTCTTC
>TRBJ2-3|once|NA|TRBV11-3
CASSSRASTDTQYF
TGTGCCAGCAGCTCCCGGGCTAGCACAGATACGCAGTATTTT
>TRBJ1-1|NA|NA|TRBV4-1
CASSQPPFKYTEAFF
TGCGCCAGCAGCCAACCGCCGTTCAAGTACACTGAGGCTTTCTTT
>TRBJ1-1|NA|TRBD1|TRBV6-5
CASSYWDRVTEAFF
TGTGCCAGCAGTTACTGGGACAGGGTCACCGAAGCTTTCTTT
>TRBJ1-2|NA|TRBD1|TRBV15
CATSRTGTGNYGYTF
TGTGCCACCAGCCGTACAGGGACAGGGAACTATGGCTACACCTTC
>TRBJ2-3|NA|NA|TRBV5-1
CASSLAASVTDTQYF
TGCGCCAGCAGCTTGGCCGCTAGCGTGACAGATACGCAGTATTTT
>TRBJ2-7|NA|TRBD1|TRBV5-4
CASSLGAGTGAYYEQYF
TGTGCCAGCAGCTTGGGAGCCGGGACAGGGGCATACTACGAGCAGTACTTC
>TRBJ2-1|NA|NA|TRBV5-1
CASSAAGLSGPGEQFF
TGCGCCAGCAGCGCGGCGGGACTTAGCGGCCCGGGTGAGCAGTTCTTC
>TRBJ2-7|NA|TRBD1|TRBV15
CATSSSGTGGEQYF
TGTGCCACCAGCAGTTCGGGGACAGGGGGCGAGCAGTACTTC
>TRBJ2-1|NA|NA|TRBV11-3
CASSLERDNEQFF
TGTGCCAGCAGCTTAGAGAGAGACAATGAGCAGTTCTTC